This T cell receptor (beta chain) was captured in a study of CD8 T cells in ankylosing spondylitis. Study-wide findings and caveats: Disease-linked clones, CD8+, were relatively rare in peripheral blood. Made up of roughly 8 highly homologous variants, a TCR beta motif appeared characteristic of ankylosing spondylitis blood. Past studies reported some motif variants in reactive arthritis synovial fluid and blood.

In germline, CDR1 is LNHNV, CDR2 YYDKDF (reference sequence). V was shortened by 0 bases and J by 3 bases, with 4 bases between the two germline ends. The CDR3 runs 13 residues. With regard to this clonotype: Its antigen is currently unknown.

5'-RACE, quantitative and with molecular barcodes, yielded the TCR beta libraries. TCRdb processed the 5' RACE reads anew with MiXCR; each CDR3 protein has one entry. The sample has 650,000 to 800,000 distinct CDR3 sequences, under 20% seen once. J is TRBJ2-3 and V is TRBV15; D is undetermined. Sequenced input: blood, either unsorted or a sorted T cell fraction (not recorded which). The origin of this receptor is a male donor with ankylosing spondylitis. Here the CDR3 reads CATSRERTDTQYF. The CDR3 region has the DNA TGTGCCACCAGCAGAGAGCGTACAGATACGCAGTATTTT.